This entry lists 25 T cell receptor beta chains sequenced from one sample in a study of shared clonotypes between healthy human individuals. As defined, naive CD8 cells were CD45RO-negative and positively selected for CCR7, with terminally differentiated effector memory CD45RA+ cells excluded. Here immunoSEQ multiplex PCR was the method, and the copy in TCRdb shows in-frame clones only, minus some. In the table there are around 1.9 million clones, just over 90% of which are singletons. The sequenced material came from naive CD8+ T cells from PBMCs. These receptors all stem from a man between 18 and 29 years old in good health. Some clones in this sample may be carry-over from other donors' samples.

The genes are TRBV7-9 and TRBJ2-3; D remains unclear. Between the trimmed V and J ends, which lost 4 bases and 3 bases, there was a span of 23 bases. CDR3 size: 18 residues. The germline gives CDR1 SEHNR, CDR2 FQNEAQ (reference sequence). The CDR3 region has the DNA TGTGCCAGCAGCTCCAATCCCGGGCCCCTACTTACTACAGATACGCAGTATTTT. This translates into CASSSNPGPLLTTDTQYF.

J is TRBJ2-1 and V is TRBV7-9; no firm D call. Trimming cost V 5 bases and J 6 bases, with 11 bases left between them. The germline V gene encodes CDR1 SEHNR and CDR2 FQNEAQ (reference sequence). The CDR3 length is 13 residues. CDR3 residues: CASSPPGPNEQFF. The CDR3 DNA reads as TGTGCCAGCAGCCCCCCGGGTCCCAATGAGCAGTTCTTC.

This clone occurred a few times. The V gene is TRBV9, the J gene TRBJ2-1; unclear D gene. The germline CDR1 and CDR2 sequences are SGDLS and YYNGEE. V shed 4 bases and J shed 2 bases, with 10 bases lying between them. The CDR3 runs to 14 residues. The CDR3 DNA is TGTGCCAGCAGCCCGTCGGTCGCCTACAATGAGCAGTTCTTC. It encodes CASSPSVAYNEQFF.

In its sample, this clone was seen once. The chain combines TRBV6-5 with TRBJ1-1; D is uncertain. The V and J ends lost 10 bases and 2 bases respectively, with 20 bases between them. Germline CDR1 and CDR2: MNHEY and SVGAGI. The CDR3 length is 15 residues. Written as DNA, the CDR3 is TGTGCCACTCAGATTTTCCCGGGGTTAAACACTGAAGCTTTCTTT. This sequence encodes CATQIFPGLNTEAFF.

V gene TRBV7-9 combines with J gene TRBJ2-1; D remains unclear. V dropped 5 bases and J dropped 8 bases, with 10 bases sitting between them. CDR3 size: 12 residues. Germline V CDR1 and CDR2: SEHNR, FQNEAQ (reference sequence). CDR3 in amino acids: CASSPESDEQFF. The CDR3 nucleotides read TGTGCCAGCAGCCCGGAGAGCGATGAGCAGTTCTTC.

V usage is TRBV5-1 and J usage is TRBJ2-7; D may correspond to TRBD1 or TRBD2 (6 bases each). CDR1 and CDR2 from the germline V gene are SGHRS and YFSETQ. V lost 4 bases to trimming and J lost 0 bases, with 14 bases between them. The CDR3 is 15 residues long. The CDR3 here is CASSPGRGDSYEQYF. DNA of the CDR3: TGCGCCAGCAGCCCCGGAAGGGGGGACTCCTACGAGCAGTACTTC.

This clone was detected only once. V is TRBV4-1 and J is TRBJ1-2; D is undetermined. Trimming shortened V by 0 bases and J by 5 bases, and 13 bases separated the two germline ends. Germline V lookup: CDR1 MGHRA, CDR2 YSYEKL. The CDR3 extends over 15 amino acids. This CDR3 is CASSQDSGRLYGYTF. The CDR3 DNA reads TGCGCCAGCAGCCAAGATTCGGGGAGGCTTTATGGCTACACCTTC.

The chain carries TRBV7-2 and TRBJ2-7; TRBD2 matches 10 bases. With V trimmed by 2 bases and J by 1 base, 5 bases remained unmatched. The CDR3 sequence is 16 residues long. Germline values: CDR1 SGHTA, CDR2 FQGNSA. The chain's CDR3 is CASSLLLAGKSYEQYF. The DNA for the CDR3 is TGTGCCAGCAGCTTATTACTAGCGGGAAAATCCTACGAGCAGTACTTC.

This chain uses TRBV5-8 with TRBJ2-1; 7 bases fit TRBD2. This CDR3 is built from 17 residues. The V gene end was trimmed by 4 bases and the J gene end by 5 bases; junction bases not matched to a gene: 15. Per the germline V gene, CDR1 is SGHTS and CDR2 is YDEGEE. The CDR3 here is CASSLEMTWEGDNEQFF. The CDR3 nucleotides read TGTGCCAGCAGCCTGGAGATGACGTGGGAGGGAGACAATGAGCAGTTCTTC.

This chain connects TRBV7-9 to TRBJ2-5; TRBD2 matches at 13 bases. V shed 2 bases and J 9 bases; nucleotides not matched to a gene: 15. The CDR3 is made up of 18 amino acids. CDR1 and CDR2 from the germline V gene are SEHNR and FQNEAQ (reference sequence). The CDR3 here is CASSLPPGTSGATVSQYF. The DNA for the CDR3 is TGTGCCAGCAGCTTACCCCCCGGGACTAGCGGGGCCACCGTGTCCCAGTACTTC.

The genes are TRBV14 and TRBJ2-7; D may be TRBD2 (6 bases). Trimming took 4 bases from V and 7 from J, leaving 14 bases between them. The CDR3 is 13 amino acids. Germline V gives CDR1 SGHDN, CDR2 FVKESK. The CDR3 is CASSLERSGEQYF. The CDR3 DNA reads as TGTGCCAGCAGCCTCGAAAGAAGCGGGGAGCAGTACTTC.

The chain is built from TRBV5-5 and TRBJ2-7; the D gene could be TRBD1 or TRBD2 (5 bases each). Germline-derived CDR1 and CDR2 are SGHKS and YYEKEE (reference sequence). CDR3 size: 12 residues. The V end lost 4 bases, the J end lost 7 bases, and 12 bases lay between the germline ends. The CDR3 region has the DNA TGTGCCAGCAGCGCCCCGGGGCGAGAGCAGTACTTC. Protein product: CASSAPGREQYF.

The J gene is TRBJ1-2, the V gene TRBV15, with 7 nucleotides matching TRBD1. The V and J ends lost 3 bases and 5 bases, in that order; junction bases with no gene match: 9. CDR1 and CDR2 (germline): LNHNV, YYDKDF (reference sequence). The CDR3 runs to 15 residues. This CDR3 is CATSSERQGWYGYTF. The CDR3 region has the DNA TGTGCCACCAGCAGTGAAAGACAGGGCTGGTATGGCTACACCTTC.

CDR3: CASSPRDYSNEQFF. CDR3 DNA sequence: TGTGCCAGCTCACCAAGGGACTATTCCAATGAGCAGTTCTTC. V usage is TRBV18 and J usage is TRBJ2-1; TRBD2 agrees at 7 bases. From germline, CDR1 is KGHSH and CDR2 LQKENI. V lost 2 bases and J lost 6; bases outside the gene matches: 4. This CDR3 spans 14 amino acids.

The CDR3 reads CASSIPASGGNTGELFF. CDR3 DNA: TGTGCCAGTAGTATCCCCGCTAGCGGGGGGAACACCGGGGAGCTGTTTTTT. This sequence joins TRBV19 and TRBJ2-2, with 10 bases matching TRBD2. Losses at the gene ends were 3 bases for V and 1 base for J; bases not matched to a gene: 5. The CDR3 is 17 residues long. Germline lookup yields CDR1 LNHDA and CDR2 SQIVND (reference sequence).

This chain joins TRBV7-9 and TRBJ1-4, with unresolved D. CDR1 is SEHNR and CDR2 is FQNEAQ in the germline V gene (reference sequence). The CDR3 is made up of 12 amino acids. V lost 6 bases and J lost 5, with 7 bases in between. The chain's CDR3 is CASREGNEKLFF. In nucleotides, the CDR3 is TGTGCCAGCAGAGAAGGAAATGAAAAACTGTTTTTT.

This clone was observed a single time. Its ends do not fully match the called genes, so a read error is possible. The genes are TRBV28 and TRBJ2-7; D tentatively fits TRBD1 or TRBD2 (5 bases each). Germline CDR1 reads MDHEN; CDR2 reads SYDVKM. CDR3 size: 14 residues. CDR3 protein: CACSLRDQPYEQYF. CDR3 bases: TGTGCCTGCAGCCTTCGGGACCAGCCCTACGAGCAGTACTTC.

J is TRBJ2-7 and V is TRBV7-9; D remains ambiguous. The CDR3 contains 15 residues. Deletions cut 5 bases from V and 7 bases from J, with 21 bases between. CDR1 SEHNR and CDR2 FQNEAQ come from the germline V gene (reference sequence). The CDR3: CASSPAGSGPGEQYF. The CDR3 DNA reads TGTGCCAGCAGCCCTGCTGGTTCTGGACCTGGGGAGCAGTACTTC.

Points on this clone: This same CDR3 is encoded by further DNA sequences in the sample. The V call is TRBV28, the J call TRBJ2-3; D is uncertain. Trimming removed 2 bases from V and 2 bases from J, with 8 bases in between. The CDR3 sequence is 14 residues long. Germline loops: CDR1 MDHEN, CDR2 SYDVKM. The DNA of the CDR3 is TGTGCCAGCAGTTTAACTGGGGACACAGATACGCAGTATTTT. As protein: CASSLTGDTDTQYF. Drawing the rest from reference TRBV28 and TRBJ2-3, the complete variable domain is DVKVTQSSRYLVKRTGEKVFLECVQDMDHENMFWYRQDPGLGLRLIYFSYDVKMKEKGDIPEGYSVSREKKERFSLILESASTNQTSMYLCASSLTGDTDTQYFGPGTRLTVL.

V is TRBV6-6 and J is TRBJ2-3, with 7 bases matching TRBD2. From germline, CDR1 is MNHNY and CDR2 SVGAGI (reference sequence). V shed 8 bases, J shed 2 bases, and the junction held 4 bases outside the gene matches. The CDR3 spans 13 residues. CDR3 protein: CASWREPTDTQYF. In nucleotides, the CDR3 is TGTGCCAGCTGGCGGGAGCCCACAGATACGCAGTATTTT.

V is TRBV10-2 and J is TRBJ1-5, with D uncertain. This CDR3 has 14 residues. Trimming removed 1 base at V and 7 bases at J, with 11 bases between. The germline CDR1 and CDR2 sequences are WSHSY and SAAADI. The CDR3 sequence: CASSEYGLGQPQHF. The CDR3 nucleotides are TGCGCCAGCAGTGAGTACGGTCTTGGACAGCCCCAGCATTTT.

The chain employs TRBV14 and TRBJ2-1; no firm D call. With 3 bases removed from V and 0 bases from J, the gap between germline ends came to 9 bases. Germline CDR1 is SGHDN and CDR2 is FVKESK. The CDR3 totals 15 residues. The CDR3 region is CASSQLSNSYNEQFF. As DNA, the CDR3 is TGTGCCAGCAGCCAGTTATCAAACTCCTACAATGAGCAGTTCTTC.

This rearrangement joins TRBV4-2 to TRBJ2-1; unclear D gene. CDR3 length equals 16 residues. Germline assignment: CDR1 LGHNA and CDR2 YNFKEQ. Trimming cost V 1 base and J 5 bases, with 15 bases left between them. The CDR3 is CASSQGVGTWDNEQFF. The CDR3 region has the DNA TGTGCCAGCAGCCAAGGGGTCGGCACCTGGGACAATGAGCAGTTCTTC.

The chain couples TRBV27 to TRBJ2-1; 9 nucleotides match TRBD1. Germline CDR1 is MNHEY and CDR2 is SMNVEV (reference sequence). V was pared by 5 bases and J by 6 bases, with 8 bases of the junction left unmatched. This CDR3 is built from 15 residues. The CDR3, as DNA: TGTGCCAGCAGTCCCACCGGGACAGGGTTCAATGAGCAGTTCTTC. This sequence encodes CASSPTGTGFNEQFF.

This clone was seen only once. The DNA of the CDR3 is TGTGCCCTTAAGTTAGGATCGAGCACAGATACGCAGTATTTT. This encodes CALKLGSSTDTQYF. This chain links TRBV2 with TRBJ2-3; D call uncertain. The CDR3 spans 14 residues. V lost 11 bases and J 0 bases, leaving 15 bases between the germline ends. In germline, CDR1 is SNHLY, CDR2 FYNNEI.